This T cell receptor beta chain was identified in a study of cytomegalovirus exposure and HLA in healthy donors. The trim removed 0 bases at V and 2 bases at J, leaving 11 bases unmatched. This CDR3 is built from 19 residues. Germline CDR1 and CDR2: LGHNA and YSLEER. Amplification used 60 Vbeta primers and 13 Jbeta primers. Produced via immunoSEQ multiplex PCR; TCRdb's table is partial and in-frame only. Of around 90,000 clones listed, roughly 60% are singletons. The TCR comes from a woman aged 45-65 years in good health and CMV-seropositive. The source material was PBMCs. The chain is built from TRBV4-3 and TRBJ2-1; TRBD2 matches 9 bases. DNA of the CDR3: TGCGCCAGCAGCCAAGAAGTTTACAGACTAGCGGTGACCTACAATGAGCAGTTCTTC. Protein: CASSQEVYRLAVTYNEQFF.